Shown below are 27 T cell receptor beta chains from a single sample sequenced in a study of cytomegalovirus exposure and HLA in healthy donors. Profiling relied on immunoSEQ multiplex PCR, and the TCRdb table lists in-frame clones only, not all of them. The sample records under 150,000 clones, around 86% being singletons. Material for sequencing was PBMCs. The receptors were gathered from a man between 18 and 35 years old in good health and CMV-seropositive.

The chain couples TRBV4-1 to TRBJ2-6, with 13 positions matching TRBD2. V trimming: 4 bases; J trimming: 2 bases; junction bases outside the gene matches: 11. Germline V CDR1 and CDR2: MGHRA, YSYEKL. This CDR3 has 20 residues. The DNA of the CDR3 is TGCGCCAGCAGCCGGTCCGGACTAGCGGGAGATACCCCTGGGGCCAACGTCCTGACTTTC. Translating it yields CASSRSGLAGDTPGANVLTF.

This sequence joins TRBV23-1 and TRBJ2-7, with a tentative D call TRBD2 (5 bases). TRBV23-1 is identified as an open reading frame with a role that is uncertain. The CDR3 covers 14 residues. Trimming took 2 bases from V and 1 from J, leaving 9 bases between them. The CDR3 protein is CASSQRRRSYEQYF. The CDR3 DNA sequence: TGCGCCAGCAGTCAAAGGAGGAGGTCCTACGAGCAGTACTTC.

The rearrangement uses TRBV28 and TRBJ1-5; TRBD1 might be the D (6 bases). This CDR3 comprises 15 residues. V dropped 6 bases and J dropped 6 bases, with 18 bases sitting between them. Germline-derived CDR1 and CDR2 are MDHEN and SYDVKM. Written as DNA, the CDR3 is TGTGCCAGCAGCATAAACAGGGTTTTCGGTCAGCCCCAGCATTTT. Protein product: CASSINRVFGQPQHF.

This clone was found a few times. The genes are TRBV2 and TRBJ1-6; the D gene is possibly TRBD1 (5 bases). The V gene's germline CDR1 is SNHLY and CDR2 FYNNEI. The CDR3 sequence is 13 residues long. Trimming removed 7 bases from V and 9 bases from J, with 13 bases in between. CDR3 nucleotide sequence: TGTGCCAGCACCAGGGCTAAGGGTTCACCCCTCCACTTT. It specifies CASTRAKGSPLHF.

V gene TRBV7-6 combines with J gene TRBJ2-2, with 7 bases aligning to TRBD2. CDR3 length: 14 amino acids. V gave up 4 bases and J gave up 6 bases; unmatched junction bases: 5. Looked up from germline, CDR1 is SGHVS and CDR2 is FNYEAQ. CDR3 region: CASSWTSLAGELFF. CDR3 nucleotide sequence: TGTGCCAGCAGCTGGACTAGTTTAGCCGGGGAGCTGTTTTTT. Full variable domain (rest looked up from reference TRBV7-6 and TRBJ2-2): GAGVSQSPRYKVTKRGQDVALRCDPISGHVSLYWYRQALGQGPEFLTYFNYEAQQDKSGLPNDRFSAERPEGSISTLTIQRTEQRDSAMYRCASSWTSLAGELFFGEGSRLTVL.

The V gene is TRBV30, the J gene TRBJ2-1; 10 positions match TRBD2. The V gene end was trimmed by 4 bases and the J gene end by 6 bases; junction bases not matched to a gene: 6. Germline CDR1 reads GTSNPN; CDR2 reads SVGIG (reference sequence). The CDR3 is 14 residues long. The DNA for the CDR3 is TGTGCCTGGATGTCTAGCGGGAGAACCAATGAGCAGTTCTTC. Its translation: CAWMSSGRTNEQFF.

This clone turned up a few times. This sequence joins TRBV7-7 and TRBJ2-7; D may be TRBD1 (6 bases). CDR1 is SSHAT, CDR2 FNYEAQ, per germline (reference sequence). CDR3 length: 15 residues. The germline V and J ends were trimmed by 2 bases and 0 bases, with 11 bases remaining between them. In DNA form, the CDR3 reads TGTGCCAGCAGCTTAATGATGGGGGCCTCCTACGAGCAGTACTTC. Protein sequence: CASSLMMGASYEQYF. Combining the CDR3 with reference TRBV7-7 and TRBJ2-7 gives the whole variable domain GAGVSQSPRYKVTKRGQDVTLRCDPISSHATLYWYQQALGQGPEFLTYFNYEAQPDKSGLPSDRFSAERPEGSISTLTIQRTEQRDSAMYRCASSLMMGASYEQYFGPGTRLTVT.

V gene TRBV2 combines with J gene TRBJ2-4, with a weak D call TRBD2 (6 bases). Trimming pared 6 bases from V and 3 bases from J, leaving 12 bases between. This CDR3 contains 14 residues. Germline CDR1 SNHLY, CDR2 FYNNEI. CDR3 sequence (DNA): TGTGCCAGCAGGGGGGACTTAGGCAAAAACATTCAGTACTTC. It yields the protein CASRGDLGKNIQYF.

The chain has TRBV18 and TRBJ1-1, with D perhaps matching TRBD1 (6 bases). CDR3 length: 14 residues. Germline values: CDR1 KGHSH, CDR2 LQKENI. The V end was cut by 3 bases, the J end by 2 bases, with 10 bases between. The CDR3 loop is CASSPRGGNTEAFF. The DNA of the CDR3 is TGTGCCAGCTCACCCCGGGGGGGCAACACTGAAGCTTTCTTT.

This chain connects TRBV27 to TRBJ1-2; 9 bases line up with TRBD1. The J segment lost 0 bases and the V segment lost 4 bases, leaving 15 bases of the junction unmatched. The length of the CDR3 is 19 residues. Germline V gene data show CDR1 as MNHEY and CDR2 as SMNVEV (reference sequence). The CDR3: CASSSIRYRDRVPNYGYTF. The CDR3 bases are TGTGCCAGCAGTTCCATAAGATACCGGGACAGGGTACCTAACTATGGCTACACCTTC.

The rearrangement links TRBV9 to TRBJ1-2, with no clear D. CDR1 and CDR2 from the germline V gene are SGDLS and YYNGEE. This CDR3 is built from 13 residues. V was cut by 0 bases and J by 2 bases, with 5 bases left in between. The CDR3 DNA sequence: TGTGCCAGCAGCGTAGAGGAGAACTATGGCTACACCTTC. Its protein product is CASSVEENYGYTF.

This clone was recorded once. The CDR3 DNA is TGTGCCAGCAGCCTTGGACTAGCGGAGCCCGGTGCGCAGTTCTTC. Protein: CASSLGLAEPGAQFF. This chain links TRBV7-3 with TRBJ2-1; 10 bases line up with TRBD2. The V gene's germline CDR1 is SGHTA and CDR2 FQGTGA. This CDR3 is built from 15 residues. The junction had 13 bases not matched to a gene; V was cut back by 5 bases and J by 12 bases. Together with reference TRBV7-3 and TRBJ2-1, the CDR3 gives the full variable domain: GAGVSQTPSNKVTEKGKYVELRCDPISGHTALYWYRQSLGQGPEFLIYFQGTGAADDSGLPNDRFFAVRPEGSVSTLKIQRTERGDSAVYLCASSLGLAEPGAQFFGPGTRLTVL.

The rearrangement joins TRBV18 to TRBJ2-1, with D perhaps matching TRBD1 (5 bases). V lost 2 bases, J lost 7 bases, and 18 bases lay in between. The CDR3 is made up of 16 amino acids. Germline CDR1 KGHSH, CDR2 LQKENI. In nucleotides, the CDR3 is TGTGCCAGCTCACCAAACTTAGGGGATAGGGTAAATGAGCAGTTCTTC. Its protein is CASSPNLGDRVNEQFF.

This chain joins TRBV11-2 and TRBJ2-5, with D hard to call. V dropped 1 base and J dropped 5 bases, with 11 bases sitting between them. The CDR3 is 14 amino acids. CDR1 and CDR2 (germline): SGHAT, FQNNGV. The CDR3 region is CASSLGGGSETQYF. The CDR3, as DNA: TGTGCCAGCAGCTTAGGTGGTGGCAGTGAGACCCAGTACTTC.

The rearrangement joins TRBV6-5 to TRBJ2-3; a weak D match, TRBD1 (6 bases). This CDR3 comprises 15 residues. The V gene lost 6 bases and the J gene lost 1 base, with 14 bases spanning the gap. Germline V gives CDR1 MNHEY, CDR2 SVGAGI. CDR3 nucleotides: TGTGCCAGCAGCTCAACAGGGTTAGGCACAGATACGCAGTATTTT. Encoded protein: CASSSTGLGTDTQYF.

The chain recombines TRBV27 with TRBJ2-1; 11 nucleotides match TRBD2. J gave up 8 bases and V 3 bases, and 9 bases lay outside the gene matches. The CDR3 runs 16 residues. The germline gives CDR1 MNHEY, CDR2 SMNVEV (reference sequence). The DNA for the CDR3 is TGTGCCAGCAGTTTTAGCGGGGGGGAAACGGTGGATGAGCAGTTCTTC. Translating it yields CASSFSGGETVDEQFF.

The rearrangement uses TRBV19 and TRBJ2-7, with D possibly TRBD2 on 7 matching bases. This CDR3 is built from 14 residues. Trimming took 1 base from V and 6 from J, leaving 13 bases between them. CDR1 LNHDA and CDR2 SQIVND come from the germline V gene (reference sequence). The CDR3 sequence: CASSIGAGAGEQYF. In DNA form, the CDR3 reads TGTGCCAGTAGTATAGGGGCGGGGGCCGGCGAGCAGTACTTC.

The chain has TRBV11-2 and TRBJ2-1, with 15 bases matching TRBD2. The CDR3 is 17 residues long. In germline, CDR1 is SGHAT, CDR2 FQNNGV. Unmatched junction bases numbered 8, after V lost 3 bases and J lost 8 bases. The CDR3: CASSFKIGTSGGYEQFF. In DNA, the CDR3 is TGTGCCAGCAGCTTCAAAATAGGGACTAGCGGGGGGTATGAGCAGTTCTTC. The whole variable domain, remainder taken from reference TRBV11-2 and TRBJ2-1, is EAGVAQSPRYKIIEKRQSVAFWCNPISGHATLYWYQQILGQGPKLLIQFQNNGVVDDSQLPKDRFSAERLKGVDSTLKIQPAKLEDSAVYLCASSFKIGTSGGYEQFFGPGTRLTVL.

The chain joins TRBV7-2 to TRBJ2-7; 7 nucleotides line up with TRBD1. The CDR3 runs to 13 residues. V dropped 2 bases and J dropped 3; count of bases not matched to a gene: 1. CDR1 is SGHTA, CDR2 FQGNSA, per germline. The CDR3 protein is CASSLQGVYEQYF. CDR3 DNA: TGTGCCAGCAGCTTACAGGGGGTCTACGAGCAGTACTTC.

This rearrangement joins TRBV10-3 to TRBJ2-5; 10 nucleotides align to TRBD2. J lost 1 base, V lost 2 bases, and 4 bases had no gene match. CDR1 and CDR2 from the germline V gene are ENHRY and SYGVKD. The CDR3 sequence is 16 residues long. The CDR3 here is CAISEGSGGSQETQYF. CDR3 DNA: TGTGCCATCAGTGAGGGTAGCGGGGGGAGCCAAGAGACCCAGTACTTC.

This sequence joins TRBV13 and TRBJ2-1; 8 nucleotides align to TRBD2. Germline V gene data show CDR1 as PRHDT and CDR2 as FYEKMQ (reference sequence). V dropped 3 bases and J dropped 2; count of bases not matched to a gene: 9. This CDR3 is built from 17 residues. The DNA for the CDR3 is TGTGCCAGCAGCTTTCGGCGGGGTAGCGGGGCCTACAATGAGCAGTTCTTC. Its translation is CASSFRRGSGAYNEQFF.

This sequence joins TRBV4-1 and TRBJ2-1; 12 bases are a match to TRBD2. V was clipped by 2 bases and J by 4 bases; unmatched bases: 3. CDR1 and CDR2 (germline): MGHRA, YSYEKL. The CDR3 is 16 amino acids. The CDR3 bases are TGCGCCAGCAGCCAAAGTCTAGCGGGAGGGTACAATGAGCAGTTCTTC. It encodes CASSQSLAGGYNEQFF.

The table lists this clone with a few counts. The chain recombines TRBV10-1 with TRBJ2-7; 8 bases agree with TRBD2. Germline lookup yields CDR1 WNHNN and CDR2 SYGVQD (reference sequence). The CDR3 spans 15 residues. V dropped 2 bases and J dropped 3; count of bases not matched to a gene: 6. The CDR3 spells CASSETASGFYEQYF. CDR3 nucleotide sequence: TGCGCCAGCAGTGAGACGGCTAGCGGGTTCTACGAGCAGTACTTC.

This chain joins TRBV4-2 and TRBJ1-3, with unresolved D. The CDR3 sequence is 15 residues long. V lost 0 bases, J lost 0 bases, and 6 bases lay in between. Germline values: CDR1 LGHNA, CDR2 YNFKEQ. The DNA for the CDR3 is TGTGCCAGCAGCCAAGATAGAGGCTCTGGAAACACCATATATTTT. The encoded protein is CASSQDRGSGNTIYF.

In DNA form, the CDR3 reads TGTGCCAGTAGTATAGAGGACACTTACACCGGGGAGCTGTTTTTT. It is translated as CASSIEDTYTGELFF. The chain employs TRBV19 and TRBJ2-2, with D perhaps TRBD1 (5 bases). The CDR3 totals 15 residues. Germline values: CDR1 LNHDA, CDR2 SQIVND (reference sequence). V shed 0 bases and J shed 3 bases, with 8 bases lying between them. Using reference TRBV19 and TRBJ2-2 for the parts outside the CDR3, the full variable domain is DGGITQSPKYLFRKEGQNVTLSCEQNLNHDAMYWYRQDPGQGLRLIYYSQIVNDFQKGDIAEGYSVSREKKESFPLTVTSAQKNPTAFYLCASSIEDTYTGELFFGEGSRLTVL.

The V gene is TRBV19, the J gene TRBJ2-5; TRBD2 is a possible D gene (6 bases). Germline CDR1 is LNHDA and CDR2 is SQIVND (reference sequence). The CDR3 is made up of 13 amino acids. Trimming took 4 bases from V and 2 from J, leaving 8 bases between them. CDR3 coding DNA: TGTGCCAGTAGTAATAGCGGACAAGAGACCCAGTACTTC. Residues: CASSNSGQETQYF.

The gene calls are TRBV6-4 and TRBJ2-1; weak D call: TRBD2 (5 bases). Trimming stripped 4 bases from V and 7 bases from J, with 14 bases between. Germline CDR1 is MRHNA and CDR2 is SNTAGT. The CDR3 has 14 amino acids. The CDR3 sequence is CASSVEGEYNEQFF. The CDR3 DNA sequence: TGTGCCAGCAGTGTCGAGGGAGAGTATAATGAGCAGTTCTTC.